The 18 T cell receptor beta chains listed next were all sequenced from one sample in a study of OX40 agonist ivuxolimab in advanced cancers. Sequenced by immunoSEQ multiplex PCR; TCRdb stores in-frame clones only, minus some. The repertoire holds roughly 76,000 clones, 75% to 90% seen once, with 5% to 6.5% in the top ten. The sample in question was CD4+ or CD8+ T cells sorted from blood, obtained in a trial of the OX40 agonist ivuxolimab. The receptors derive from an adult with an advanced solid tumor such as melanoma, head and neck, liver or kidney cancer.

Only one count was recorded for this clone. CDR3 region: CASSFRRSYEQYF. CDR3 nucleotides: TGTGCCAGCAGTTTCCGCAGGTCCTACGAGCAGTACTTC. This chain connects TRBV27 to TRBJ2-7, with D unclear. CDR1 and CDR2 from the germline V gene are MNHEY and SMNVEV (reference sequence). The CDR3 loop spans 13 amino acids. With 3 bases removed from V and 1 base from J, the gap between germline ends came to 7 bases.

The gene calls are TRBV2 and TRBJ1-2; 11 positions agree with TRBD1. V gave up 4 bases and J gave up 4 bases; unmatched junction bases: 2. Per germline, CDR1 SNHLY and CDR2 FYNNEI. The CDR3 is 14 residues long. DNA for the CDR3: TGTGCCAGCAGTGGGACAGGGGGCGTCTATGGCTACACCTTC. Its protein is CASSGTGGVYGYTF.

This sequence joins TRBV6-6 and TRBJ2-5; 13 nucleotides line up with TRBD2. The CDR3 has 15 residues. Trimming took 7 bases from V and 5 from J; bases not matched to a gene: 7. CDR1 MNHNY and CDR2 SVGAGI come from the germline V gene (reference sequence). The CDR3 coding sequence is TGTGCCAGCACTGGACTAGCGGGAGTTGAGGAGACCCAGTACTTC. This sequence encodes CASTGLAGVEETQYF.

J is TRBJ1-1 and V is TRBV20-1, with D possibly TRBD1 on 5 matching bases. The ends were cut back, 6 bases at V and 6 bases at J, with 11 bases in the middle. CDR3 size: 11 residues. Germline loops: CDR1 DFQATT, CDR2 SNEGSKA (reference sequence). CDR3 sequence (DNA): TGCAGTGCCATGAGAGGGGCTGAAGCTTTCTTT. As protein: CSAMRGAEAFF.

This clone occurred once. J is TRBJ2-7 and V is TRBV10-3; 7 bases are shared with TRBD1. V was clipped by 4 bases and J by 4 bases; unmatched bases: 4. This CDR3 region has 13 residues. Germline V gives CDR1 ENHRY, CDR2 SYGVKD. The CDR3 loop is CAISVDRVYEQYF. The CDR3 bases are TGTGCCATCAGTGTCGACAGGGTATACGAGCAGTACTTC.

The CDR3 DNA is TGTGCCAGTAGTTTCTCCCGGAACACCGGGGAGCTGTTTTTT. Translating gives CASSFSRNTGELFF. J is TRBJ2-2 and V is TRBV19; the D is unclear. Germline V CDR1 and CDR2: LNHDA, SQIVND (reference sequence). Trimming removed 5 bases at V and 1 base at J, with 8 bases between. There are 14 residues in the CDR3.

The chain links TRBV6-5 to TRBJ1-3; D is perhaps TRBD1 (5 bases). The germline CDR1 and CDR2 sequences are MNHEY and SVGAGI. The CDR3 sequence is 15 residues long. Trimming removed 2 bases at V and 0 bases at J, with 8 bases between. DNA for the CDR3: TGTGCCAGCAGTTACCGACAGCTCTCTGGAAACACCATATATTTT. Protein sequence: CASSYRQLSGNTIYF.

This clone has a single count. The chain is built from TRBV15 and TRBJ1-1; D perhaps matches TRBD1 (6 bases). Trimming removed 1 base at V and 4 bases at J, with 13 bases between. In germline, CDR1 is LNHNV, CDR2 YYDKDF (reference sequence). The length of the CDR3 is 15 residues. The CDR3, as DNA: TGTGCCACCAGCAGAGGCTCCCCAGGGGTCACTGAAGCTTTCTTT. This encodes CATSRGSPGVTEAFF.

This clone was observed a handful of times. The chain combines TRBV6-5 with TRBJ1-5; TRBD1 might be the D (6 bases). The V and J ends lost 6 bases and 9 bases respectively, with 15 bases between them. Germline V lookup: CDR1 MNHEY, CDR2 SVGAGI. This CDR3 has 13 amino acids. CDR3 in DNA: TGTGCCAGCAGCTCCCGAGGGGGAGGGCCCCAGCATTTT. Protein product: CASSSRGGGPQHF.

The chain employs TRBV5-6 and TRBJ2-5, with 7 bases matching TRBD1. The junction had 8 bases not matched to a gene; V was cut back by 1 base and J by 5 bases. Per the germline V gene, CDR1 is SGHDT and CDR2 is YYEEEE. This CDR3 region has 15 residues. The CDR3 DNA sequence: TGTGCCAGCAGCTTGTCCGGGACAGTTGCCGAGACCCAGTACTTC. This translates into CASSLSGTVAETQYF.

CDR3 bases: TGTGCCAGCAGGACCGGACTAGCGTTCGACTACGAGCAGTACTTC. It translates to CASRTGLAFDYEQYF. This chain links TRBV11-1 with TRBJ2-7; 9 bases map to TRBD2. V lost 6 bases to trimming and J lost 3 bases; unmatched junction nucleotides: 9. The germline V gene encodes CDR1 SGHAT and CDR2 FQDESV (reference sequence). This CDR3 is 15 amino acids long.

This clone has a handful of counts. The genes are TRBV5-1 and TRBJ1-1; D is uncertain. CDR1 SGHRS and CDR2 YFSETQ come from the germline V gene. This CDR3 region has 14 residues. V was shortened by 0 bases and J by 2 bases, with 8 bases between the two germline ends. Here the CDR3 DNA reads TGCGCCAGCAGCTTGGACAGCACCAACACTGAAGCTTTCTTT. This encodes CASSLDSTNTEAFF. The full variable domain, with the rest looked up from reference TRBV5-1 and TRBJ1-1, is KAGVTQTPRYLIKTRGQQVTLSCSPISGHRSVSWYQQTPGQGLQFLFEYFSETQRNKGNFPGRFSGRQFSNSRSEMNVSTLELGDSALYLCASSLDSTNTEAFFGQGTRLTVV.

The chain links TRBV4-1 to TRBJ2-3; a possible D gene is TRBD2 (5 bases). The CDR3 has 17 residues. Trimming removed 0 bases from V and 2 bases from J, with 15 bases in between. CDR1 MGHRA and CDR2 YSYEKL come from the germline V gene. DNA for the CDR3: TGCGCCAGCAGCCAAGAAACGCTGGGCGGGTACACAGATACGCAGTATTTT. Its translation is CASSQETLGGYTDTQYF.

This chain joins TRBV2 and TRBJ2-1; tentative D call: TRBD1 (6 bases). This CDR3 is 14 amino acids long. V was shortened by 7 bases and J by 5 bases, with 15 bases between the two germline ends. From germline, CDR1 is SNHLY and CDR2 FYNNEI. CDR3 DNA: TGTGCCAGCATTGGACAGCGATTACACAATGAGCAGTTCTTC. Amino acids: CASIGQRLHNEQFF.

CDR3 residues: CASSKGEWTDTQYF. CDR3 DNA sequence: TGTGCCAGCAGTAAGGGGGAGTGGACAGATACGCAGTATTTT. This chain joins TRBV6-5 and TRBJ2-3, with TRBD1 as a possible D gene (6 bases). The CDR3 loop spans 14 amino acids. Germline CDR1 and CDR2: MNHEY and SVGAGI. With 5 bases removed from V and 3 bases from J, the gap between germline ends came to 12 bases.

This chain joins TRBV6-6 and TRBJ2-7; 10 positions match TRBD2. The V gene end was trimmed by 6 bases and the J gene end by 6 bases; junction bases not matched to a gene: 5. The CDR3 length is 13 residues. Germline loops: CDR1 MNHNY, CDR2 SVGAGI (reference sequence). The CDR3 coding sequence is TGTGCCAGCAGGACGGGACTAGCGACCGAGCAGTACTTC. Amino acids: CASRTGLATEQYF.

This chain connects TRBV27 to TRBJ1-1; D is perhaps TRBD1 (5 bases). The CDR3 is made up of 17 amino acids. V shed 0 bases and J shed 0 bases, with 14 bases lying between them. In germline, CDR1 is MNHEY, CDR2 SMNVEV (reference sequence). The DNA of the CDR3 is TGTGCCAGCAGTTTATCCCCCCGCGAGGGGATGAACACTGAAGCTTTCTTT. This gives the protein CASSLSPREGMNTEAFF.

CDR3 bases: TGTGCCAGCAGTGAACCCCACAGCGGGGAGCCAGATACGCAGTATTTT. Protein: CASSEPHSGEPDTQYF. The chain links TRBV6-1 to TRBJ2-3, with 7 bases aligning to TRBD2. Per germline, CDR1 MNHNS and CDR2 SASEGT. J gave up 4 bases and V 2 bases, and 9 bases lay outside the gene matches. CDR3 length: 16 residues.